A selection of T cell receptor beta chains follows, all from one sample in a study of T-cell memory formation after mild COVID-19. TCRdb independently ran MiXCR on the 5' RACE reads; one entry per CDR3 protein. The sample includes a few hundred thousand distinct CDR3 sequences, roughly 26% of them seen just once. The sequenced material came from PBMCs or a T cell subset sorted from them (not recorded which). The receptors were gathered from an adult woman who had mild COVID-19 (a few samples of this study predate the infection). Cell type and time point are not known. Both conserved end residues are part of each CDR3. D genes are given only for firm matches. Rows may omit the clone size; those that give it use once, few, many or a size class.

CDR3nt	CDR3aa	v_gene	j_gene	abundance	d_gene
TGTGCCAGCAGCATCTCCGGGACAGGCGGCTACGAGCAGTACTTC	CASSISGTGGYEQYF	TRBV6-2/TRBV6-3	TRBJ2-7	few	TRBD1
TGCGCCAGCAGCCAAGGTGCGTACTTC	CASSQGAYF	TRBV4-1	TRBJ2-7	.	.
.	CASSLSLRGITDTQYF	TRBV27	TRBJ2-3	.	.
TGCGCCAGCAAGATCGGCCGAGTCATGAACACTGAAGCTTTCTTT	CASKIGRVMNTEAFF	TRBV5-1	TRBJ1-1	.	.
TGTGCCAGCAGCTTGTTCCCCACAGATACGCAGTATTTT	CASSLFPTDTQYF	TRBV7-2	TRBJ2-3	many	.
TGTGCCACCAAGGGACAGGGGAGCTCCTACGAGCAGTACTTC	CATKGQGSSYEQYF	TRBV6-2/TRBV6-3	TRBJ2-7	.	TRBD1
TGTGCCAGCAGTCTAAAAATGACTAGCGGGGTGATCGGGGAGCTGTTTTTT	CASSLKMTSGVIGELFF	TRBV27	TRBJ2-2	.	TRBD2
TGTGCCAGCAGCGCCGCCGGGACTAGCACAGATACGCAGTATTTT	CASSAAGTSTDTQYF	TRBV9	TRBJ2-3	few	.
TGCAGCGTCCCCAGGGGGAAAGGCACTAGCGGGAGCTACGAGCAGTACTTC	CSVPRGKGTSGSYEQYF	TRBV29-1	TRBJ2-7	few	TRBD2
TGTGCCAGCAAAAACAGGGGGCAAGAGACCCAGTACTTC	CASKNRGQETQYF	TRBV11-3	TRBJ2-5	.	TRBD1
TGTGCCAGCAGTAAACAGGGGGCGCGGACCGGGGAGCTGTTTTTT	CASSKQGARTGELFF	TRBV6-2/TRBV6-3	TRBJ2-2	few	TRBD1
TGTGCCAGCAGCTTAGCGGGGACAGGGGGCTTCTACGAGCAGTACTTC	CASSLAGTGGFYEQYF	TRBV7-6	TRBJ2-7	.	TRBD1
TGTGCCAGCAGCTTACTGGGCCCTAGCGGAAGGAATGAGCAGTTCTTC	CASSLLGPSGRNEQFF	TRBV7-2	TRBJ2-1	many	TRBD2
TGCAGCGCTACCGGGACTAGCAACGAGCAGTACTTC	CSATGTSNEQYF	TRBV29-1	TRBJ2-7	few	TRBD2
TGTGCCAGCAGACTAGCGGGAGGCGAGCAGTACTTC	CASRLAGGEQYF	TRBV12-3/TRBV12-4	TRBJ2-7	many	TRBD2
TGTGCCAGCAGCGTAGCTCAGGCCGGAGAGACCCAGTACTTC	CASSVAQAGETQYF	TRBV9	TRBJ2-5	few	.
TGTGCCAGCAGTGATTGGGCGGGAGGGCGGTTGGGTACGCAGTATTTT	CASSDWAGGRLGTQYF	TRBV6-1	TRBJ2-3	.	TRBD2